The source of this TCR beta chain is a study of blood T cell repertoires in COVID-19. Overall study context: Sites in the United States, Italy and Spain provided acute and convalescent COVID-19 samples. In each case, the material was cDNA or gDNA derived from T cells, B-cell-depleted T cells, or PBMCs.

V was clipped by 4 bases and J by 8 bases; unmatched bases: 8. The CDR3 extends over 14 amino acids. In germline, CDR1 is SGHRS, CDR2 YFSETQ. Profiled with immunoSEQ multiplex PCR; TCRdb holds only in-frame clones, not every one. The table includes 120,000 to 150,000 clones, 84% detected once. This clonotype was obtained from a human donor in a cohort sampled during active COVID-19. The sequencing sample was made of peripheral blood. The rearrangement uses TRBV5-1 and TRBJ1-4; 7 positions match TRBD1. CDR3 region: CASSLQGKGEKLFF. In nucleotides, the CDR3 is TGCGCCAGCAGCCTACAGGGGAAGGGCGAAAAACTGTTTTTT.